Each of the 10 T cell receptor beta chains below was sequenced from the same sample in a study of Ad26.COV2.S vaccination and SARS-CoV-2 variants. The treatment denotes: some 20 received Ad26.COV2.S at low or high dose, single or two shots; about 5 received placebo; per-sample allocation not given. Specimens were obtained on day 63 following the first vaccine or placebo injection. Clones were sequenced by immunoSEQ multiplex PCR, and TCRdb holds only the in-frame ones, with some missing. This table has about 680,000 clones, roughly 90% appearing once. Sample: peripheral blood, taken in a trial of Ad26.COV2.S vaccine versus placebo. These receptor sequences come from a person between 18 and 65 years old who received the Ad26.COV2.S COVID-19 vaccine or a placebo.

This clone came up a few times. This rearrangement joins TRBV5-4 to TRBJ2-1, with 7 bases aligning to TRBD2. Germline CDR1 reads SGHNT; CDR2 reads YYREEE (reference sequence). Trimming cost V 3 bases and J 3 bases; bases outside gene matches: 6. This CDR3 spans 15 amino acids. In nucleotides, the CDR3 is TGTGCCAGCAGCTCCGGGACTAACTTCTACAATGAGCAGTTCTTC. This translates into CASSSGTNFYNEQFF. Combining the CDR3 with reference TRBV5-4 and TRBJ2-1 gives the whole variable domain ETGVTQSPTHLIKTRGQQVTLRCSSQSGHNTVSWYQQALGQGPQFIFQYYREEENGRGNFPPRFSGLQFPNYSSELNVNALELDDSALYLCASSSGTNFYNEQFFGPGTRLTVL.

This clone was seen once. CDR3 coding DNA: TGTGCCAGCAGTGAAGCGTGGGACAGACCAGCCCTAGAGACCCAGTACTTC. Encoded protein: CASSEAWDRPALETQYF. The chain joins TRBV6-1 to TRBJ2-5; 7 positions match TRBD1. Germline V gene data show CDR1 as MNHNS and CDR2 as SASEGT. V lost 0 bases and J lost 4; bases outside the gene matches: 11. The CDR3 loop spans 17 amino acids.

The J gene is TRBJ1-6, the V gene TRBV19; possibly TRBD1 for D (5 bases). CDR1 is LNHDA, CDR2 SQIVND, per germline (reference sequence). The CDR3 covers 15 residues. V lost 4 bases to trimming and J lost 7 bases, with 14 bases between them. The DNA for the CDR3 is TGTGCCAGTAGTACCTCAGGGACGGAGAATTCACCCCTCCACTTT. Amino acid sequence: CASSTSGTENSPLHF.

This clone was picked up one time. The genes are TRBV3-1 (or the pseudogene TRBV3-2) and TRBJ2-7; maybe TRBD2 (5 bases). The length of the CDR3 is 13 residues. V was pared by 1 base and J by 6 bases, with 10 bases between. Germline loops: CDR1 LGHDT, CDR2 YNNKEL (reference sequence). This CDR3 reads CASSQVSSGEQYF. The CDR3 bases are TGTGCCAGCAGCCAAGTTTCCAGCGGCGAGCAGTACTTC.

The V call is TRBV27, the J call TRBJ2-7; 9 bases are a match to TRBD2. V shed 2 bases and J 3 bases; nucleotides not matched to a gene: 11. The germline V gene has CDR1 MNHEY and CDR2 SMNVEV (reference sequence). The CDR3 is made up of 17 amino acids. The CDR3 protein is CASSLRALAGPHYEQYF. CDR3 bases: TGTGCCAGCAGTTTACGGGCCCTAGCGGGACCCCACTACGAGCAGTACTTC.

This clone has a handful of counts. The chain joins TRBV28 to TRBJ2-4, with 7 bases that match TRBD1. Germline V gene data show CDR1 as MDHEN and CDR2 as SYDVKM. The ends lost 4 bases at V and 9 bases at J; junction bases unmatched: 3. There are 12 residues in the CDR3. CDR3 in DNA: TGTGCCAGCAGTTGGGGGACAGCCATTCAGTACTTC. Encoded protein: CASSWGTAIQYF.

The chain links TRBV10-3 to TRBJ1-4; D unclear. The V end was cut by 1 base, the J end by 8 bases, with 11 bases between. This CDR3 has 14 residues. Germline V gene lookup returns CDR1 ENHRY and CDR2 SYGVKD. The CDR3 spells CAISEFGSEEKLFF. CDR3 DNA: TGTGCCATCAGTGAGTTCGGGTCAGAGGAAAAACTGTTTTTT.

This clone occurred once. The V call is TRBV6-2 or TRBV6-3, the J call TRBJ2-1, with TRBD2 matching over 12 bases. The CDR3 has 16 amino acids. Germline loops: CDR1 MNHEY, CDR2 SVGEGT. The junction had 4 bases not matched to a gene; V was cut back by 0 bases and J by 7 bases. The CDR3 DNA follows: TGTGCCAGCAGTTACTCGACTAGCGGGAGAGGAAATGAGCAGTTCTTC. It specifies CASSYSTSGRGNEQFF.

Comment on this clone: This specimen includes other DNA sequences encoding the same CDR3. J is TRBJ2-1 and V is TRBV7-3; 15 bases align to TRBD2. J was trimmed by 7 bases and V by 4 bases; bases with no gene match: 2. The germline gives CDR1 SGHTA, CDR2 FQGTGA. The CDR3 totals 15 residues. The CDR3 sequence is CASSSGLAGGNEQFF. The CDR3 region has the DNA TGTGCCAGCAGCTCGGGACTAGCGGGGGGAAATGAGCAGTTCTTC.

This chain's CDR3 is CASSYGGRTDTQYF. The CDR3 bases are TGTGCCAGCAGTTACGGGGGGAGAACAGATACGCAGTATTTT. V is TRBV6-5 and J is TRBJ2-3; D may be TRBD2 (6 bases). The V gene lost 2 bases and the J gene lost 3 bases, with 9 bases spanning the gap. The CDR3 has 14 amino acids. In germline, CDR1 is MNHEY, CDR2 SVGAGI.